Included here is one T cell receptor (beta chain) sequence, with context. Its specificity is not known. These data are taken from a study of cytomegalovirus exposure and HLA in healthy donors. Study-level background: In a previous analysis, more than 90 million unique TCR beta sequences were found from 150 million to 200 million T cells. A preliminary data release comprised roughly 85 million unique TCRs obtained from HLA-typed donors. Caucasian-associated ancestry cluster membership applied to about 80% of approximately 400 genotyped donors. Study observations and caveats: Later work found that TCR association rates differed between HLA loci; DRB1 had the most and HLA-C the fewest.

Between the trimmed V and J ends, which lost 1 base and 2 bases, there was a span of 12 bases. This CDR3 spans 16 amino acids. Germline lookup yields CDR1 PRHDT and CDR2 FYEKMQ (reference sequence). The PCR contained 60 Vbeta and 13 Jbeta primers. The protocol was immunoSEQ multiplex PCR, while the TCRdb copy is restricted to in-frame clones and leaves out a portion. Of over 85,000 clones in the sample, under 85% were seen once. V usage is TRBV13 and J usage is TRBJ1-3, with D tentatively TRBD1 (6 bases). Specimen: PBMCs. The clonotype originates from a man under 40 in good health and CMV-seropositive. CDR3: CASSLEGPGAGNTIYF. The CDR3 nucleotides are TGTGCCAGCAGCTTAGAAGGGCCAGGGGCTGGAAACACCATATATTTT.